These 8 T cell receptor beta chains share one sample of origin, sequenced in a study of blood T cell repertoires in COVID-19. Only in-frame clones appear in the TCRdb table, and some are missing; sequencing was by immunoSEQ multiplex PCR. Of about 260,000 clones in the sample, 85% to 90% were seen once. The sequenced sample was peripheral blood. These receptors were taken from a woman in her forties with acute or convalescent COVID-19.

The chain uses TRBV6-6 and TRBJ1-5; D not resolved. Trimming took 8 bases from V and 1 from J, leaving 9 bases between them. This CDR3 has 13 amino acids. CDR1 MNHNY and CDR2 SVGAGI come from the germline V gene (reference sequence). The CDR3 DNA reads TGTGCCAGCGAGCGGTTAAGCAATCAGCCCCAGCATTTT. Residues: CASERLSNQPQHF.

This sequence joins TRBV11-2 and TRBJ2-5, with 11 nucleotides matching TRBD2. Germline V gene lookup returns CDR1 SGHAT and CDR2 FQNNGV. V lost 2 bases to trimming and J lost 0 bases; unmatched junction nucleotides: 5. The CDR3 consists of 17 residues. The CDR3 DNA reads as TGTGCCAGCAGCTTACTAGCGGGGGGCAAGTACCAAGAGACCCAGTACTTC. It yields the protein CASSLLAGGKYQETQYF.

This clone has only one observation. The chain couples TRBV7-8 to TRBJ1-2; perhaps TRBD1 as D (6 bases). V lost 3 bases and J 4 bases, leaving 12 bases between the germline ends. Germline loops: CDR1 SGHVS, CDR2 FQNEAQ. The CDR3 has 14 amino acids. CDR3 residues: CASSFNREGYGYTF. The CDR3 DNA is TGTGCCAGCAGCTTTAACAGGGAAGGCTATGGCTACACCTTC.

This chain connects TRBV3-1 (or the pseudogene TRBV3-2) to TRBJ1-2; the D gene is possibly TRBD1 (5 bases). The CDR3 has 14 amino acids. Germline V CDR1 and CDR2: LGHDT, YNNKEL (reference sequence). Trimming removed 1 base from V and 6 bases from J, with 12 bases in between. This CDR3 is CASSQVGELHGYTF. Here the CDR3 DNA reads TGTGCCAGCAGCCAAGTAGGGGAATTGCATGGCTACACCTTC.

This chain links TRBV4-1 with TRBJ1-6; tentatively, D is TRBD1 (5 bases). The V and J ends lost 1 base and 6 bases respectively, with 7 bases between them. Germline-derived CDR1 and CDR2 are MGHRA and YSYEKL. The CDR3 length is 14 residues. CDR3 region: CASSQAGPNSPLHF. The CDR3 DNA follows: TGCGCCAGCAGCCAAGCAGGGCCTAATTCACCCCTCCACTTT.

The chain is built from TRBV19 and TRBJ1-3, with a tentative D call TRBD1 (6 bases). The germline V and J ends were trimmed by 7 bases and 0 bases, with 16 bases remaining between them. CDR3 length: 16 amino acids. The germline V gene encodes CDR1 LNHDA and CDR2 SQIVND (reference sequence). The CDR3 spells CASITKIGGSGNTIYF. CDR3 nucleotide sequence: TGTGCCAGTATCACTAAGATAGGGGGCTCTGGAAACACCATATATTTT.

This chain joins TRBV30 and TRBJ1-1; possible D gene TRBD1, 5 bases. The CDR3 has 11 residues. Trimming took off 1 base at V and 12 bases at J, with 12 bases between the two ends. Looked up from germline, CDR1 is GTSNPN and CDR2 is SVGIG (reference sequence). The CDR3 sequence: CAWSGTGGTFF. Written as DNA, the CDR3 is TGTGCCTGGAGTGGCACGGGGGGTACTTTCTTT.

This chain joins TRBV24-1 and TRBJ1-2; D remains ambiguous. Germline assignment: CDR1 KGHDR and CDR2 SFDVKD. Deletions cut 4 bases from V and 8 bases from J, with 16 bases between. The CDR3 totals 14 residues. The CDR3 sequence: CATSDPGRYWGYTF. CDR3 bases: TGTGCCACCAGTGACCCCGGGAGGTATTGGGGCTACACCTTC.